This T cell receptor (beta chain) emerged from a study of Ad26.COV2.S vaccination and SARS-CoV-2 variants. Some clones are missing from TCRdb's copy, which holds only in-frame ones; the method was immunoSEQ multiplex PCR. This sample has 410,000 or so clones; roughly 90% occur once, and the top ten carry 1.5% to 2%. The CDR3 is made up of 12 amino acids. Treatment specified: approximately 18 received Ad26.COV2.S at low or high dose, single or two shots; about 5 received placebo; per-sample allocation not given. Collection of samples fell on day 63 after the first vaccine or placebo injection. Sequences were derived from peripheral blood, sampled in a trial of Ad26.COV2.S vaccine versus placebo. The J gene is TRBJ1-5, the V gene TRBV12-1. TRBV12-1 is shown as a pseudogene. The sequence derives from a person aged 18-60 years who received the Ad26.COV2.S COVID-19 vaccine or a placebo. CDR3 region: CASSFEAAAQHF. The CDR3 DNA reads as TGTGCCAGCAGCTTTGAGGCGGCGGCCCAGCATTTT.